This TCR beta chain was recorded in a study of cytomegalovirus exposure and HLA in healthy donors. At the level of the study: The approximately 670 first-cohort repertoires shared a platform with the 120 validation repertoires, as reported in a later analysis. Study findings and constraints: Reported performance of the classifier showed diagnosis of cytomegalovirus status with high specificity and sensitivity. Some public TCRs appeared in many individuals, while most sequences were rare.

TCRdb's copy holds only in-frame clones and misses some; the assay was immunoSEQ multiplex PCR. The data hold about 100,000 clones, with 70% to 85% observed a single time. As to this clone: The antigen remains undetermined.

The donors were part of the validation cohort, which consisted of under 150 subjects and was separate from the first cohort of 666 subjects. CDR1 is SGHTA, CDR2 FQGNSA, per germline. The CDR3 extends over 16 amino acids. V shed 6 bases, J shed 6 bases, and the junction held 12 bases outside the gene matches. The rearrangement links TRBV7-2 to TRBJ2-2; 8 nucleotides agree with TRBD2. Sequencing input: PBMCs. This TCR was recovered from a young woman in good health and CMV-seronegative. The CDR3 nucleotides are TGTGCCAGCAGTTTACCCCGGGGGGGCCTCCCCGGGGAGCTGTTTTTT. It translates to CASSLPRGGLPGELFF.